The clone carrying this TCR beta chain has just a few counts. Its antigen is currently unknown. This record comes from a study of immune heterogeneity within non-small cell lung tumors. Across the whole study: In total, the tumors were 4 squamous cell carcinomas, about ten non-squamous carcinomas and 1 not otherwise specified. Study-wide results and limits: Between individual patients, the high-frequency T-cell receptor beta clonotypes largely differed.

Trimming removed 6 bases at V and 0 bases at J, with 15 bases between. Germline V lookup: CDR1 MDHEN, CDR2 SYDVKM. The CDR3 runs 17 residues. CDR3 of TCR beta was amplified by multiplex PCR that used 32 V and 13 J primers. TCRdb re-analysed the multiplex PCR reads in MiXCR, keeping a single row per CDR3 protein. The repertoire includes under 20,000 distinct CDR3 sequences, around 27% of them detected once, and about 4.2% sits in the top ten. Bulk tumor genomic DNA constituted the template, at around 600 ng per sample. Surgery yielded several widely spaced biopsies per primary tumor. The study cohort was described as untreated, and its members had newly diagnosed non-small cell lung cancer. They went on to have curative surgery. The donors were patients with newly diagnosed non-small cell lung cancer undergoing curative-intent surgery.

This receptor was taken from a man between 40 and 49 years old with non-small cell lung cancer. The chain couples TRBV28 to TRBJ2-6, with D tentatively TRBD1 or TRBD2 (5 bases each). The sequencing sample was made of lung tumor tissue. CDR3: CASRSGRTVSGANVLTF. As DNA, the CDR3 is TGTGCCAGCAGGTCGGGACGGACCGTCTCTGGGGCCAACGTCCTGACTTTC.